These T cell receptor beta chains were read from a single sample in a study of CD8+CD57+ T cells in acquired aplastic anemia. In TCRdb, the reads were re-called with MiXCR into one record per CDR3 protein. The profile shows about 160,000 distinct CDR3 sequences, 47% of them singletons. Sequencing used sorted CD4+, CD8+, or CD8+CD57+ T cells (not recorded which) from PBMCs. The receptors come from a human donor with aplastic anemia. The CDR3 runs from the conserved cysteine through the conserved F or W. Each record gives: D gene, V gene, J gene, clone size, CDR3 DNA, CDR3 protein. The D gene is left open where the match is weak. Size is omitted from some rows. Given values are once, few, many or a class for expanded clones.

D gene: TRBD2; V gene: TRBV5-1; J gene: TRBJ2-1; clone size: many; CDR3 DNA: TGCGCCAGCAGCTCCTGGGTAGCGGGGGTTACCTACAATGAGCAGTTCTTC; CDR3 protein: CASSSWVAGVTYNEQFF
D gene: NA; V gene: TRBV2; J gene: TRBJ1-4; clone size: many; CDR3 DNA: TGTGCCAGCTCTTCACAGCGAGAAAAACTGTTTTTT; CDR3 protein: CASSSQREKLFF
D gene: NA; V gene: TRBV28; J gene: TRBJ1-2; clone size: NA; CDR3 DNA: TGTGCCAGCAGTCCGACACGCCAGGATGGCTACACCTTC; CDR3 protein: CASSPTRQDGYTF
D gene: NA; V gene: TRBV2; J gene: TRBJ1-5; clone size: NA; CDR3 DNA: TGTGCCAGCAGTAATGCCAGTAGTCTTAACGCACAGGAGAATCAGCCCCAGCATTTT; CDR3 protein: CASSNASSLNAQENQPQHF
D gene: TRBD1; V gene: TRBV10-3; J gene: TRBJ1-5; clone size: NA; CDR3 DNA: TGTGCCATCAGTCGACAGGGAGGCAATCAGCCCCAGCATTTT; CDR3 protein: CAISRQGGNQPQHF
D gene: TRBD1; V gene: TRBV4-1; J gene: TRBJ1-2; clone size: many; CDR3 DNA: TGCGCCAGCAGACACCGGGACAGCGATGGCTACACCTTC; CDR3 protein: CASRHRDSDGYTF
D gene: TRBD1; V gene: TRBV20-1; J gene: TRBJ1-1; clone size: few; CDR3 DNA: TGCAGTGCTACCGACATGGACAGGGGGAACACTGAAGCTTTCTTT; CDR3 protein: CSATDMDRGNTEAFF
D gene: NA; V gene: TRBV4-1; J gene: TRBJ2-7; clone size: NA; CDR3 DNA: TGCGCCAGCAGCCAAGACTCAGGGTCCTACGAGCAGTACTTC; CDR3 protein: CASSQDSGSYEQYF
D gene: NA; V gene: TRBV15; J gene: TRBJ2-7; clone size: NA; CDR3 DNA: TGTGCCACCAGCAGAGATGGGGATTACGAGCAGTACTTC; CDR3 protein: CATSRDGDYEQYF
D gene: NA; V gene: TRBV10-3; J gene: TRBJ2-7; clone size: many; CDR3 DNA: TGTGCCATCAGTGAGTTGGGGCTCGAGCAGTACTTC; CDR3 protein: CAISELGLEQYF
D gene: TRBD2; V gene: TRBV10-3; J gene: TRBJ2-1; clone size: many; CDR3 DNA: TGTGCCATCAGCGGGAGGGAAGTTGGAAATGAGCAGTTCTTC; CDR3 protein: CAISGREVGNEQFF
D gene: NA; V gene: TRBV29-1; J gene: TRBJ1-1; clone size: NA; CDR3 DNA: TGCAGCGTTGAGGCAGGGAACACTGAAGCTTTCTTT; CDR3 protein: CSVEAGNTEAFF
D gene: NA; V gene: TRBV20-1; J gene: TRBJ2-7; clone size: NA; CDR3 DNA: TGCAGTGCGCGGTCGATAAAGGACGAGCAGTACTTC; CDR3 protein: CSARSIKDEQYF
D gene: NA; V gene: TRBV15; J gene: TRBJ1-5; clone size: NA; CDR3 DNA: TGTGCCACCAGCATATTGGCGCAGCCCCAGCATTTT; CDR3 protein: CATSILAQPQHF
D gene: NA; V gene: TRBV5-6; J gene: TRBJ2-7; clone size: few; CDR3 DNA: TGTGCCAGCAGCGGCTTAGGAAGCGGACATAACGAGCAGTACTTC; CDR3 protein: CASSGLGSGHNEQYF
D gene: TRBD2; V gene: TRBV20-1; J gene: TRBJ2-7; clone size: NA; CDR3 DNA: TGCAGTGCTAGAGAAGGGAGCGGGAGCTACGAGCAGTACTTC; CDR3 protein: CSAREGSGSYEQYF
D gene: NA; V gene: TRBV2; J gene: TRBJ2-1; clone size: NA; CDR3 DNA: TGTGCCAGCAGTGGGCAGACCCTCGGGAGTGAGCAGTTCTTC; CDR3 protein: CASSGQTLGSEQFF
D gene: TRBD2; V gene: TRBV7-3; J gene: TRBJ2-7; clone size: many; CDR3 DNA: TGTGCCAGCAGCCCAACCGGGACTAGCGCCTACGAGCAGTACTTC; CDR3 protein: CASSPTGTSAYEQYF
D gene: TRBD1; V gene: TRBV24-1; J gene: TRBJ1-1; clone size: few; CDR3 DNA: TGTGCCACCAGTGATTCCGATGACAGGGGGCGGTCTGAAGCTTTCTTT; CDR3 protein: CATSDSDDRGRSEAFF
D gene: NA; V gene: TRBV3-1; J gene: TRBJ2-7; clone size: many; CDR3 DNA: TGTGCCAGCAGCCGCAGGTTCGACGAGCAGTACTTC; CDR3 protein: CASSRRFDEQYF
D gene: TRBD1; V gene: TRBV24-1; J gene: TRBJ2-7; clone size: NA; CDR3 DNA: TGTGCCACCAGTGACTCCAGGGGGCTCGCCTACGAGCAGTACTTC; CDR3 protein: CATSDSRGLAYEQYF
D gene: TRBD1; V gene: TRBV10-3; J gene: TRBJ1-6; clone size: once; CDR3 DNA: TGTGCCATCAGTGAGTGGCAGGGGGCTTCCTATAATTCACCCCTCCACTTT; CDR3 protein: CAISEWQGASYNSPLHF
D gene: TRBD1; V gene: TRBV7-9; J gene: TRBJ1-4; clone size: many; CDR3 DNA: TGTGCCAGCATCCAACAGGGGGCTAATGAAAAACTGTTTTTT; CDR3 protein: CASIQQGANEKLFF
D gene: TRBD2; V gene: TRBV15; J gene: TRBJ2-3; clone size: NA; CDR3 DNA: TGTGCCACCAGCAGAGGGACTAGCGGGACAGATACGCAGTATTTT; CDR3 protein: CATSRGTSGTDTQYF
D gene: NA; V gene: TRBV7-2; J gene: TRBJ2-5; clone size: NA; CDR3 DNA: TGTGCCAGCAGTTACTCGGTGGCAGTACAAGGGACCCAGTACTTC; CDR3 protein: CASSYSVAVQGTQYF
D gene: NA; V gene: TRBV11-1; J gene: TRBJ2-4; clone size: NA; CDR3 DNA: TGTGCCAGCAGCTTAGGTTCAGGGGCGGACGCAAACATTCAGTACTTC; CDR3 protein: CASSLGSGADANIQYF
D gene: TRBD1; V gene: TRBV25-1; J gene: TRBJ1-4; clone size: NA; CDR3 DNA: TGTGCCAGCAGTGGGATGACAGGGGTTAGCGAAAAACTGTTTTTT; CDR3 protein: CASSGMTGVSEKLFF
D gene: NA; V gene: TRBV12-3/TRBV12-4; J gene: TRBJ2-7; clone size: many; CDR3 DNA: TGTGCCAGCGGTGCGTGGGAATGCTCCTACGAGCAGTACTTC; CDR3 protein: CASGAWECSYEQYF
D gene: NA; V gene: TRBV29-1; J gene: TRBJ1-2; clone size: few; CDR3 DNA: TGCAGCGTGCGGGCCTTAGATGGCTACACCTTC; CDR3 protein: CSVRALDGYTF
D gene: TRBD1; V gene: TRBV10-3; J gene: TRBJ2-5; clone size: many; CDR3 DNA: TGTGCCATCAGTGACAGGGGGCTTGAGACCCAGTACTTC; CDR3 protein: CAISDRGLETQYF
D gene: NA; V gene: TRBV9; J gene: TRBJ1-5; clone size: NA; CDR3 DNA: TGTGCCAGCAGCGTCCAGGCGGTAGGTCAGCCCCAGCATTTT; CDR3 protein: CASSVQAVGQPQHF
D gene: NA; V gene: TRBV7-9; J gene: TRBJ2-7; clone size: many; CDR3 DNA: TGTGCCAGCAGCTTAGCGCAACAGTACGAGCAGTACTTC; CDR3 protein: CASSLAQQYEQYF
D gene: NA; V gene: TRBV5-1; J gene: TRBJ1-1; clone size: many; CDR3 DNA: TGCGCCAGCAGCCTGGGGGCGGTCATGAACACTGAAGCTTTCTTT; CDR3 protein: CASSLGAVMNTEAFF
D gene: TRBD2; V gene: TRBV30; J gene: TRBJ2-7; clone size: NA; CDR3 DNA: TGTGCCTGGACAAGCGGGATGGCCCCCCACGAGCAGTACTTC; CDR3 protein: CAWTSGMAPHEQYF
D gene: NA; V gene: TRBV19; J gene: TRBJ1-4; clone size: many; CDR3 DNA: TGTGCCAGTAGCTGGGGGGGGCCAGGGGACGAAAAACTGTTTTTT; CDR3 protein: CASSWGGPGDEKLFF
D gene: NA; V gene: TRBV2; J gene: TRBJ2-2; clone size: many; CDR3 DNA: TGTGCCAGCAATAGCGGCTTCGCGAACACCGGGGAGCTGTTTTTT; CDR3 protein: CASNSGFANTGELFF
D gene: TRBD1; V gene: TRBV19; J gene: TRBJ2-7; clone size: NA; CDR3 DNA: TGTGCCACTGAGGACAGGGAGCGGTACGAGCAGTACTTC; CDR3 protein: CATEDRERYEQYF
D gene: NA; V gene: TRBV2; J gene: TRBJ2-2; clone size: many; CDR3 DNA: TGTGCCAGCAGTGAAGGGCCCCTTAGCGGATCGAACACCGGGGAGCTGTTTTTT; CDR3 protein: CASSEGPLSGSNTGELFF
D gene: NA; V gene: TRBV19; J gene: TRBJ2-5; clone size: NA; CDR3 DNA: TGTGCCAGTAGTATGGCAGGGAGAGGGTTAGGAGGTGAGACCCAGTACTTC; CDR3 protein: CASSMAGRGLGGETQYF
D gene: NA; V gene: TRBV5-1; J gene: TRBJ1-5; clone size: NA; CDR3 DNA: TGCGCCAGCAGCTTGATGGGGGGCGGTCCCGATTCACCCCAGCATTTT; CDR3 protein: CASSLMGGGPDSPQHF
D gene: NA; V gene: TRBV15; J gene: TRBJ1-1; clone size: NA; CDR3 DNA: TGTGCCACCAGCAGAGACAGGGTCCACACTGAAGCTTTCTTT; CDR3 protein: CATSRDRVHTEAFF
D gene: NA; V gene: TRBV5-8; J gene: TRBJ1-1; clone size: many; CDR3 DNA: TGTGCCAGCAGCTTGGGAATTCGGGTCGACAGGAACACTGAAGCTTTCTTT; CDR3 protein: CASSLGIRVDRNTEAFF
D gene: NA; V gene: TRBV7-2; J gene: TRBJ1-1; clone size: NA; CDR3 DNA: TGTGCCGGCAGCTTGGGACGGAACACTGAAGCTTCCTTT; CDR3 protein: CAGSLGRNTEASF
D gene: NA; V gene: TRBV20-1; J gene: TRBJ1-4; clone size: NA; CDR3 DNA: TGCAGTGCTAGTGCTATCAATAATGAAAAACTGTTTTTT; CDR3 protein: CSASAINNEKLFF
D gene: TRBD2; V gene: TRBV7-3; J gene: TRBJ2-2; clone size: many; CDR3 DNA: TGTGCCAGCAGCCCTCCGGGGACTAGCGTCGGGGAGCTGTTTTTT; CDR3 protein: CASSPPGTSVGELFF
D gene: NA; V gene: TRBV5-6; J gene: TRBJ2-2; clone size: NA; CDR3 DNA: TGTGCCAGCAGCTTAGACAACGGGGAGCTGTTTTTT; CDR3 protein: CASSLDNGELFF
D gene: NA; V gene: TRBV18; J gene: TRBJ2-1; clone size: many; CDR3 DNA: TGTGCCAGCTCACCAAGTCGCGGCAATGAGCAGTTCTTC; CDR3 protein: CASSPSRGNEQFF
D gene: NA; V gene: TRBV28; J gene: TRBJ1-2; clone size: few; CDR3 DNA: TGTGCCAGCAGACCTGGCGGGACAAGAGGCTACACCTTC; CDR3 protein: CASRPGGTRGYTF
D gene: TRBD2; V gene: TRBV5-6; J gene: TRBJ2-1; clone size: many; CDR3 DNA: TGTGCCAGCACCTACTCCCTCGGGCTAGCGGGAAGCAATGAGCAGTTCTTC; CDR3 protein: CASTYSLGLAGSNEQFF
D gene: TRBD1; V gene: TRBV12-3/TRBV12-4; J gene: TRBJ1-1; clone size: many; CDR3 DNA: TGTGCCAGCAGTCGACAGGGGGGCACTGAAGCTTTCTTT; CDR3 protein: CASSRQGGTEAFF
D gene: TRBD1; V gene: TRBV4-2; J gene: TRBJ1-1; clone size: many; CDR3 DNA: TGTGCCAGCAGCCAAGAACAGGGGACCACTGAAGCTTTCTTT; CDR3 protein: CASSQEQGTTEAFF
D gene: NA; V gene: TRBV9; J gene: TRBJ2-5; clone size: NA; CDR3 DNA: TGTGCCAGCAGCGAGGGGAGCCAAGAGACCCAGTACTTC; CDR3 protein: CASSEGSQETQYF